One and the same sample provided the 21 T cell receptor beta chains below, sequenced in a study of human T cells and chemical hapten exposure. Blood, whole and unfractionated, served as the source for total RNA extraction. TCRdb reanalysed the 5' RACE reads using MiXCR and keeps one entry per CDR3 protein. The sample consists of more than 60,000 distinct CDR3 sequences, approximately 15% of them appearing once. Every receptor here comes from a female donor in good health.

This clonotype was observed once. V gene TRBV5-4 combines with J gene TRBJ2-2; D is perhaps TRBD2 (5 bases). This CDR3 comprises 16 residues. Trimming pared 0 bases from V and 6 bases from J, leaving 15 bases between. From germline, CDR1 is SGHNT and CDR2 YYREEE (reference sequence). CDR3 sequence: CASSLVSAATAGELFF. CDR3 in DNA: TGTGCCAGCAGCTTGGTTAGCGCAGCCACCGCCGGGGAGCTGTTTTTT.

A few counts support this clonotype. The rearrangement links TRBV18 to TRBJ1-1; TRBD1 agrees at 7 bases. The germline CDR1 and CDR2 sequences are KGHSH and LQKENI. Trimming took 4 bases from V and 1 from J; bases not matched to a gene: 6. The CDR3 is 15 residues long. The CDR3 nucleotides read TGTGCCAGCTCACTCAGAACAGGGGCGAACACTGAAGCTTTCTTT. The encoded protein is CASSLRTGANTEAFF.

This rearrangement joins TRBV11-2 to TRBJ2-1, with D possibly being TRBD1 (5 bases). Trimming took off 8 bases at V and 4 bases at J, with 18 bases between the two ends. This CDR3 is built from 15 residues. CDR1 is SGHAT and CDR2 is FQNNGV in the germline V gene. The CDR3 sequence: CASSLEPGPYNEQFF. CDR3 sequence (DNA): TGTGCCAGCTCTCTAGAACCAGGGCCTTACAATGAGCAGTTCTTC.

The genes are TRBV6-1 and TRBJ2-7; D remains ambiguous. The CDR3 totals 14 residues. V was cut by 3 bases and J by 1 base, with 10 bases left in between. The germline V gene encodes CDR1 MNHNS and CDR2 SASEGT. This CDR3 reads CASSDVAESYEQYF. The CDR3 DNA follows: TGTGCCAGCAGTGACGTCGCGGAATCCTACGAGCAGTACTTC.

V usage is TRBV11-3 and J usage is TRBJ2-1, with 8 bases fitting TRBD2. V lost 5 bases, J lost 5 bases, and 8 bases stayed unmatched. The germline CDR1 and CDR2 sequences are SGHNT and YENEEA. The CDR3 has 15 residues. The CDR3 sequence: CASSPRTSQNNEQFF. CDR3 nucleotides: TGTGCCAGCAGCCCACGGACTAGCCAGAACAATGAGCAGTTCTTC.

This clonotype was picked up a small number of times. Here the CDR3 DNA reads TGCAGTGCAACACTAGCGGGAGGGTACAATGAGCAGTTCTTC. Translated, it gives CSATLAGGYNEQFF. The chain joins TRBV20-1 to TRBJ2-1; TRBD2 matches at 13 bases. This CDR3 is built from 14 residues. Germline loops: CDR1 DFQATT, CDR2 SNEGSKA (reference sequence). The V segment lost 6 bases and the J segment 4 bases; nucleotides outside the gene matches: 3.

In its sample, this clonotype was seen a few times. The chain uses TRBV15 and TRBJ2-1; TRBD2 matches 7 bases. Trimming removed 2 bases from V and 0 bases from J; junction bases left unmatched: 1. Germline CDR1 and CDR2: LNHNV and YYDKDF (reference sequence). This CDR3 spans 15 amino acids. This chain's CDR3 is CATSRTSVSYNEQFF. The CDR3 DNA is TGTGCCACCAGCAGAACTAGCGTCTCCTACAATGAGCAGTTCTTC.

The chain is built from TRBV14 and TRBJ2-3; D is undetermined. CDR1 and CDR2 (germline): SGHDN, FVKESK. Trimming removed 0 bases from V and 9 bases from J, with 10 bases in between. This CDR3 spans 13 amino acids. CDR3 sequence: CASSQDVGRTQYF. In nucleotides, the CDR3 is TGTGCCAGCAGCCAAGACGTCGGTAGGACGCAGTATTTT.

In its sample, this clonotype was seen a few times. The chain is built from TRBV6-1 and TRBJ2-3; 7 bases align to TRBD1. The CDR3 sequence is 17 residues long. Unmatched junction bases numbered 11, after V lost 4 bases and J lost 1 base. CDR1 and CDR2 from the germline V gene are MNHNS and SASEGT. The CDR3 region is CASSVGTQGFRTDTQYF. CDR3 in DNA: TGTGCCAGCAGTGTTGGGACACAGGGGTTTCGCACAGATACGCAGTATTTT.

The chain uses TRBV30 and TRBJ2-5; 10 bases fit TRBD2. CDR1 is GTSNPN, CDR2 SVGIG, per germline (reference sequence). This CDR3 has 13 amino acids. V trimming: 4 bases; J trimming: 2 bases; junction bases outside the gene matches: 1. For the CDR3, the DNA is TGTGCCTGGACTAGCGGGGGTCAAGAGACCCAGTACTTC. Amino acids: CAWTSGGQETQYF.

V usage is TRBV12-3 or TRBV12-4 and J usage is TRBJ2-5, with 9 positions matching TRBD1. The CDR3 extends over 14 amino acids. Germline trimming cut 5 bases from V and 4 bases from J; bases unmatched to any gene: 5. The CDR3 loop is CASSLSTGGETQYF. The CDR3, as DNA: TGTGCCAGCAGTCTTTCGACAGGGGGAGAGACCCAGTACTTC.

The chain uses TRBV25-1 and TRBJ1-2; 8 bases line up with TRBD1. Germline V CDR1 and CDR2: MGHDK, SYGVNS. V was pared by 0 bases and J by 0 bases, with 6 bases of the junction left unmatched. This CDR3 is 17 amino acids long. The CDR3 DNA reads as TGTGCCAGCAGTGAATACAACAGGGGGAAAGCTAACTATGGCTACACCTTC. Protein: CASSEYNRGKANYGYTF.

This clonotype was counted at least ten times. The V gene is TRBV2, the J gene TRBJ1-2; the D is unclear. CDR3 length: 15 amino acids. V dropped 6 bases and J dropped 1 base, with 15 bases sitting between them. The germline CDR1 and CDR2 sequences are SNHLY and FYNNEI. The CDR3 sequence is CASSLPEGRNYGYTF. For the CDR3, the DNA is TGTGCCAGCAGCCTCCCCGAGGGCCGTAACTATGGCTACACCTTC.

This clonotype was observed a few times. The chain carries TRBV30 and TRBJ1-2; TRBD1 matches at 10 bases. The CDR3 is made up of 15 amino acids. V lost 8 bases and J lost 3; bases outside the gene matches: 12. Germline loops: CDR1 GTSNPN, CDR2 SVGIG (reference sequence). For the CDR3, the DNA is TGTGCCGGACACCAAGAGGACAGGGGGGACTATGGCTACACCTTC. The encoded protein is CAGHQEDRGDYGYTF. The entire variable domain, with the rest obtained from reference TRBV30 and TRBJ1-2, is as follows: SQTIHQWPATLVQPVGSPLSLECTVEGTSNPNLYWYRQAAGRGLQLLFYSVGIGQISSEVPQNLSASRPQDRQFILSSKKLLLSDSGFYLCAGHQEDRGDYGYTFGSGTRLTVV.

This clonotype was detected only a few times. The chain couples TRBV25-1 to TRBJ2-4; either TRBD1 or TRBD2 may supply D (6 bases each). V was pared by 6 bases and J by 8 bases, with 17 bases between. The CDR3 is 14 residues long. Germline V CDR1 and CDR2: MGHDK, SYGVNS. The CDR3 protein is CASSGTTSPYIQYF. The CDR3 nucleotides read TGTGCCAGCAGCGGGACAACTAGCCCGTACATTCAGTACTTC.

This clonotype was seen more than once but under ten times. The CDR3: CASSYQRQGTRIYGYTF. CDR3 sequence (DNA): TGTGCCAGCAGTTACCAAAGACAGGGGACGAGAATCTATGGCTACACCTTC. The rearrangement joins TRBV6-2 or TRBV6-3 to TRBJ1-2, with 8 bases lining up with TRBD1. Germline lookup yields CDR1 MNHEY and CDR2 SVGEGT. This CDR3 contains 17 residues. V lost 2 bases, J lost 4 bases, and 12 bases stayed unmatched.

This clonotype was seen just once. The J gene is TRBJ2-7, the V gene TRBV5-1, with 7 positions matching TRBD1. Germline values: CDR1 SGHRS, CDR2 YFSETQ. This CDR3 contains 17 residues. With V trimmed by 0 bases and J by 4 bases, 13 bases remained unmatched. CDR3 coding DNA: TGCGCCAGCAGCTTGGGACCCACGGGACAGAGGAGTTACGAGCAGTACTTC. This translates into CASSLGPTGQRSYEQYF.

This rearrangement joins TRBV10-3 to TRBJ1-1; D is undetermined. Trimming removed 7 bases from V and 5 bases from J, with 8 bases in between. This CDR3 is built from 11 residues. CDR1 and CDR2 from the germline V gene are ENHRY and SYGVKD. The CDR3 region has the DNA TGTGCCATCAAGAGGGAAACTGAAGCTTTCTTT. Translating gives CAIKRETEAFF.

This clonotype was seen a few times. V and J are TRBV12-3 or TRBV12-4 and TRBJ1-1, with D maybe TRBD1 (6 bases). Between the trimmed V and J ends, which lost 5 bases and 4 bases, there was a span of 8 bases. The CDR3 runs to 12 residues. The CDR3, as DNA: TGTGCCAGCAGTCTACAGGGCACTGAAGCTTTCTTT. Amino acid sequence: CASSLQGTEAFF.

Judged by abundance, this clonotype is medium-sized (0.01 to 0.1%). The chain uses TRBV29-1 and TRBJ2-1; the D gene is possibly TRBD2 (6 bases). Trimming cost V 7 bases and J 7 bases, with 20 bases left between them. The CDR3 loop spans 14 amino acids. Germline-derived CDR1 and CDR2 are SQVTM and ANQGSEA. The CDR3 nucleotides read TGCAGCGCCCAAAGGTCGGGAGCGGAGAATGAGCAGTTCTTC. This gives the protein CSAQRSGAENEQFF.

The V gene is TRBV27, the J gene TRBJ1-5, with unresolved D. The CDR3 spans 14 residues. Germline V gene lookup returns CDR1 MNHEY and CDR2 SMNVEV (reference sequence). V was shortened by 3 bases and J by 0 bases, with 6 bases between the two germline ends. The CDR3 loop reads CASSLLGSNQPQHF. The CDR3, as DNA: TGTGCCAGCAGTTTGCTCGGTAGCAATCAGCCCCAGCATTTT.